A selection of T cell receptor beta chains follows, all from one sample in a study of blood T cell repertoires in COVID-19. TCRdb's copy holds only in-frame clones and misses some; the assay was immunoSEQ multiplex PCR. The table includes some 270,000 clones, 75% to 90% detected once. The specimen sequenced was peripheral blood. The origin of the receptors is a woman in her 70s with acute or convalescent COVID-19. Each CDR3 is given with its conserved first and last residue. The order of the fields is clone size, J gene, V gene, CDR3 protein. Part of the rows lack a size; the others show once, few, many or a class for expanded clones.

clone_size: -; j_call: TRBJ1-4; v_call: TRBV30; cdr3_aa: CAWNKNEKLFF
clone_size: -; j_call: TRBJ1-3; v_call: TRBV5-1; cdr3_aa: CASSPRTSGDTIYF
clone_size: once; j_call: TRBJ2-2; v_call: TRBV19; cdr3_aa: CASSGHGQGERELFF
clone_size: -; j_call: TRBJ1-2; v_call: TRBV2; cdr3_aa: CASSRPGQGASYGYTF
clone_size: -; j_call: TRBJ2-3; v_call: TRBV7-3; cdr3_aa: CASSLLAGPSTDTQYF
clone_size: -; j_call: TRBJ1-5; v_call: TRBV5-1; cdr3_aa: CASSLDTGDQPQHF
clone_size: -; j_call: TRBJ1-1; v_call: TRBV3-1/TRBV3-2; cdr3_aa: CASSRTQGLNTEAFF
clone_size: -; j_call: TRBJ2-7; v_call: TRBV12-3/TRBV12-4; cdr3_aa: CASSAGTPKQYF
clone_size: -; j_call: TRBJ2-1; v_call: TRBV19; cdr3_aa: CASSGGLAVGDEQFF
clone_size: -; j_call: TRBJ1-2; v_call: TRBV19; cdr3_aa: CASSIPGEGNYGYTF
clone_size: -; j_call: TRBJ1-1; v_call: TRBV10-1; cdr3_aa: CASSDSNTEAFF
clone_size: -; j_call: TRBJ1-2; v_call: TRBV4-1; cdr3_aa: CASSQQGVNYGYTF
clone_size: -; j_call: TRBJ1-3; v_call: TRBV19; cdr3_aa: CASRGSAGASGNTIYF
clone_size: -; j_call: TRBJ2-3; v_call: TRBV4-2; cdr3_aa: CASSPGLAGTGDTQYF
clone_size: -; j_call: TRBJ1-1; v_call: TRBV19; cdr3_aa: CASSVDRGWEAFF
clone_size: -; j_call: TRBJ1-2; v_call: TRBV9; cdr3_aa: CASRRGGYGYTF
clone_size: once; j_call: TRBJ2-2; v_call: TRBV9; cdr3_aa: CASSVRTNTGELFF
clone_size: -; j_call: TRBJ2-6; v_call: TRBV27; cdr3_aa: CASSPAGSSGANVLTF
clone_size: -; j_call: TRBJ2-3; v_call: TRBV6-5; cdr3_aa: CASRAPGGLDTQYF
clone_size: -; j_call: TRBJ1-6; v_call: TRBV2; cdr3_aa: CASSPGTVNSPLHF
clone_size: -; j_call: TRBJ2-7; v_call: TRBV5-1; cdr3_aa: CASSLAGTAIYEQYF
clone_size: -; j_call: TRBJ1-6; v_call: TRBV9; cdr3_aa: CASSAQPQNSPLHF
clone_size: -; j_call: TRBJ1-4; v_call: TRBV28; cdr3_aa: CASSLRLWEKLFF
clone_size: once; j_call: TRBJ1-2; v_call: TRBV29-1; cdr3_aa: CSVVSPTPYGYTF
clone_size: once; j_call: TRBJ2-3; v_call: TRBV6-6; cdr3_aa: CASTSSREADTQYF
clone_size: -; j_call: TRBJ2-4; v_call: TRBV6-6; cdr3_aa: CASSRTLGAGEKNIQYF
clone_size: few; j_call: TRBJ1-3; v_call: TRBV4-1; cdr3_aa: CASTGGTGGNTIYF
clone_size: -; j_call: TRBJ1-3; v_call: TRBV5-1; cdr3_aa: CASSPSKSSGNTIYF
clone_size: -; j_call: TRBJ2-1; v_call: TRBV5-1; cdr3_aa: CASSRRGSGGDSYNEQFF
clone_size: -; j_call: TRBJ1-4; v_call: TRBV12-3/TRBV12-4; cdr3_aa: CASSPGREKLFF
clone_size: -; j_call: TRBJ1-5; v_call: TRBV6-6; cdr3_aa: CASSPDRGFGNQPQHF
clone_size: few; j_call: TRBJ1-1; v_call: TRBV2; cdr3_aa: CASSVGTGVGTEAFF
clone_size: -; j_call: TRBJ2-3; v_call: TRBV4-1; cdr3_aa: CASSQGGSTDTQYF
clone_size: -; j_call: TRBJ1-5; v_call: TRBV5-1; cdr3_aa: CASSSSSETGLNQPQHF
clone_size: -; j_call: TRBJ2-7; v_call: TRBV6-5; cdr3_aa: CASSREPYEQYF
clone_size: -; j_call: TRBJ1-6; v_call: TRBV25-1; cdr3_aa: CASSRQGGYSPLHF
clone_size: -; j_call: TRBJ1-3; v_call: TRBV12-3/TRBV12-4; cdr3_aa: CASAGLSGNTIYF
clone_size: -; j_call: TRBJ1-5; v_call: TRBV19; cdr3_aa: CASTGTGGNQPQHF